This is a list of T cell receptor beta chains from one sample in a study of cytomegalovirus exposure and HLA in healthy donors. Profiling relied on immunoSEQ multiplex PCR, and the TCRdb table lists in-frame clones only, not all of them. Here the sample spans about 250,000 clones, 78% being singletons. Sequenced: PBMCs. The receptors here all came from a boy aged 10-17 years in good health and CMV-seronegative. CDR3s include the opening cysteine and the closing phenylalanine or tryptophan. D genes are given only for firm matches. Size is stated for part of the rows, as once, few or many counts, or as a class when the clone is expanded.

CDR3aa: CASIPEGLTEAFF; CDR3nt: TGTGCCAGCATCCCGGAGGGTCTCACTGAAGCTTTCTTT; d_gene: NA; v_gene: TRBV2; j_gene: TRBJ1-1; abundance: once
CDR3aa: CASSLELANTGELFF; CDR3nt: TGTGCCAGCAGTCTCGAACTAGCCAACACCGGGGAGCTGTTTTTT; d_gene: NA; v_gene: TRBV6-4; j_gene: TRBJ2-2; abundance: NA
CDR3aa: CASTPRGREETQYF; CDR3nt: TGTGCCAGCACCCCCCGAGGTAGAGAAGAGACCCAGTACTTC; d_gene: NA; v_gene: TRBV28; j_gene: TRBJ2-5; abundance: few
CDR3aa: CASSLASSRVFLEKLFF; CDR3nt: TGTGCCAGCAGCTTAGCCTCTAGCCGGGTCTTCCTTGAAAAACTGTTTTTT; d_gene: NA; v_gene: TRBV7-8; j_gene: TRBJ1-4; abundance: NA
CDR3aa: CAISGDLEGSSRGYTF; CDR3nt: TGTGCCATCAGTGGGGATTTGGAGGGATCGAGTCGGGGCTACACCTTC; d_gene: NA; v_gene: TRBV10-3; j_gene: TRBJ1-2; abundance: once
CDR3aa: CASSIGREMNSPLHF; CDR3nt: TGTGCCAGTAGTATAGGGCGGGAGATGAATTCACCCCTCCACTTT; d_gene: NA; v_gene: TRBV19; j_gene: TRBJ1-6; abundance: once
CDR3aa: CASSLVRGLTDTQYF; CDR3nt: TGTGCCAGCAGCCTGGTTAGGGGGCTCACAGATACGCAGTATTTT; d_gene: TRBD1; v_gene: TRBV6-6; j_gene: TRBJ2-3; abundance: once
CDR3aa: CASTRQGALNQPQHF; CDR3nt: TGTGCCAGCACGCGCCAGGGGGCGTTGAATCAGCCCCAGCATTTT; d_gene: TRBD1; v_gene: TRBV19; j_gene: TRBJ1-5; abundance: NA
CDR3aa: CASSPGLAGGYEQYF; CDR3nt: TGTGCCAGCAGCCCCGGACTAGCGGGAGGGTACGAGCAGTACTTC; d_gene: TRBD2; v_gene: TRBV5-5; j_gene: TRBJ2-7; abundance: NA
CDR3aa: CASSPLAGGGTGELFF; CDR3nt: TGTGCCAGCTCACCACTTGCGGGAGGTGGCACCGGGGAGCTGTTTTTT; d_gene: TRBD2; v_gene: TRBV18; j_gene: TRBJ2-2; abundance: NA
CDR3aa: CASSLGLLAGDEQFF; CDR3nt: TGTGCCAGCAGCTTAGGTTTATTAGCGGGAGATGAGCAGTTCTTC; d_gene: TRBD2; v_gene: TRBV5-4; j_gene: TRBJ2-1; abundance: NA
CDR3aa: CASTSRLSTDTQYF; CDR3nt: TGTGCCAGTACATCAAGACTTAGCACAGATACGCAGTATTTT; d_gene: NA; v_gene: TRBV19; j_gene: TRBJ2-3; abundance: NA
CDR3aa: CAWSRVSGPSWYNEQFF; CDR3nt: TGTGCCTGGAGTAGGGTCAGCGGCCCAAGTTGGTACAATGAGCAGTTCTTC; d_gene: NA; v_gene: TRBV30; j_gene: TRBJ2-1; abundance: once
CDR3aa: CASSSGLRGQPQHF; CDR3nt: TGTGCCAGCAGCTCGGGACTGCGGGGTCAGCCCCAGCATTTT; d_gene: NA; v_gene: TRBV5-5; j_gene: TRBJ1-5; abundance: NA
CDR3aa: CASSLQGYTEAFF; CDR3nt: TGTGCCAGCAGCCTACAGGGGTACACTGAAGCTTTCTTT; d_gene: TRBD1; v_gene: TRBV6-5; j_gene: TRBJ1-1; abundance: NA
CDR3aa: CASTSGTEPYGYTF; CDR3nt: TGTGCCAGCACCTCGGGGACAGAACCTTATGGCTACACCTTC; d_gene: TRBD1; v_gene: TRBV6-5; j_gene: TRBJ1-2; abundance: NA
CDR3aa: CAISESTGVNTEAFF; CDR3nt: TGTGCCATCAGTGAGTCAACGGGGGTGAACACTGAAGCTTTCTTT; d_gene: NA; v_gene: TRBV10-3; j_gene: TRBJ1-1; abundance: NA
CDR3aa: CASSSHISLSSTPYGYTF; CDR3nt: TGTGCCAGCAGCTCCCATATTTCGCTCTCATCCACTCCTTATGGCTACACCTTC; d_gene: NA; v_gene: TRBV7-8; j_gene: TRBJ1-2; abundance: NA
CDR3aa: CASSRQGMGTDTQYF; CDR3nt: TGTGCCAGCAGTCGACAGGGGATGGGGACAGATACGCAGTATTTT; d_gene: TRBD1; v_gene: TRBV11-1; j_gene: TRBJ2-3; abundance: NA
CDR3aa: CASSEVRSQWVYNEQFF; CDR3nt: TGTGCCAGCAGTGAAGTGAGGTCCCAGTGGGTGTACAATGAGCAGTTCTTC; d_gene: NA; v_gene: TRBV6-1; j_gene: TRBJ2-1; abundance: NA
CDR3aa: CASSPPGGSNYEQYF; CDR3nt: TGTGCCAGCAGCCCCCCTGGCGGGTCAAACTACGAGCAGTACTTC; d_gene: NA; v_gene: TRBV11-2; j_gene: TRBJ2-7; abundance: few
CDR3aa: CASSLRGSYEQFF; CDR3nt: TGCGCCAGCAGCTTGAGGGGAAGCTATGAGCAGTTCTTC; d_gene: NA; v_gene: TRBV5-1; j_gene: TRBJ2-1; abundance: NA